The source of this T cell receptor (beta chain) is a study of STAT5B mutations in CD4+ large granular lymphocyte leukemia. Repertoires were generated with immunoSEQ multiplex PCR, while TCRdb's copy carries only in-frame clones and drops some. The data show 40,000 to 55,000 clones, around 81% seen once. The sample comprised CD4+ T cells from blood buffy coats. The sequence derives from a human donor in good health.

In DNA form, the CDR3 reads TGTGCCAGTAGTTTTTCCGGGACAGGGGGAAGCGGGACCTACGAGCAGTACTTC. It yields the protein CASSFSGTGGSGTYEQYF. The chain employs TRBV19 and TRBJ2-7; 11 nucleotides match TRBD1. Germline CDR1 LNHDA, CDR2 SQIVND (reference sequence). The CDR3 has 18 amino acids. The trim removed 5 bases at V and 2 bases at J, leaving 14 bases unmatched.